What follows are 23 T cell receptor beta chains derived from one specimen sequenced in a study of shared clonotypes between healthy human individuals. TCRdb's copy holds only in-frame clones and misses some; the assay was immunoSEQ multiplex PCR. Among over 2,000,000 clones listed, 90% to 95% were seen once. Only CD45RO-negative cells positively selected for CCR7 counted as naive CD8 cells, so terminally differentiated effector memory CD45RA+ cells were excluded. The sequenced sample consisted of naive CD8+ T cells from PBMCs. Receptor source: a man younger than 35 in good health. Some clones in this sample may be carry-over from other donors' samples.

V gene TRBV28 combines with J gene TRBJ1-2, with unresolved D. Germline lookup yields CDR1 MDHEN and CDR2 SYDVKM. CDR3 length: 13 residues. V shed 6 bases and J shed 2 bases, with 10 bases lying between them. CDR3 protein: CASSIGVNYGYTF. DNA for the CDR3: TGTGCCAGCAGCATCGGGGTAAACTATGGCTACACCTTC.

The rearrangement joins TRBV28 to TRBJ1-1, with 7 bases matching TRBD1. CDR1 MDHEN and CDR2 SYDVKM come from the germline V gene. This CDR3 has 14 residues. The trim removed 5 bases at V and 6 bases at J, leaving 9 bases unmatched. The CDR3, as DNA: TGTGCCAGCAGTCCTCCAGGGGGGGATCCTGAAGCTTTCTTT. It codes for CASSPPGGDPEAFF.

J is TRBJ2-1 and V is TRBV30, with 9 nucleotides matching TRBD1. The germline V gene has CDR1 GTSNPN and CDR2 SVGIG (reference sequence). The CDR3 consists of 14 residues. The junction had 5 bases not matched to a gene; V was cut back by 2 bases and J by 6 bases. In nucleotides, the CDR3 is TGTGCCTGGAGTCGACAGGGGGGGATCAATGAGCAGTTCTTC. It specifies CAWSRQGGINEQFF.

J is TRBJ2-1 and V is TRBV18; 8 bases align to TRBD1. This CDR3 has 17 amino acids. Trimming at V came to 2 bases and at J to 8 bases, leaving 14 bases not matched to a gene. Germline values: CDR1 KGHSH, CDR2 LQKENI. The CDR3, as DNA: TGTGCCAGCTCACCATATAGAGCAGGGGGCCCAGGGGATGAGCAGTTCTTC. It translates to CASSPYRAGGPGDEQFF.

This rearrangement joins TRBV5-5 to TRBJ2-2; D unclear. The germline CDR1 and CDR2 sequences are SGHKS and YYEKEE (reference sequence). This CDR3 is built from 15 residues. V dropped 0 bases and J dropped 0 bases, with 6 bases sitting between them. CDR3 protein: CASSLELANTGELFF. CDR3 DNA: TGTGCCAGCAGCTTGGAGCTAGCGAACACCGGGGAGCTGTTTTTT.

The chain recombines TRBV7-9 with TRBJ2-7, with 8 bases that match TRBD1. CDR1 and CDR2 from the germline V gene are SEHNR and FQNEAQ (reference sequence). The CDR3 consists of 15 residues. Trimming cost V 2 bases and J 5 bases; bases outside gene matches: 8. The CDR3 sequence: CASSLLQGEVDEQYF. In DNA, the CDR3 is TGTGCCAGCAGCTTATTACAGGGGGAAGTTGACGAGCAGTACTTC.

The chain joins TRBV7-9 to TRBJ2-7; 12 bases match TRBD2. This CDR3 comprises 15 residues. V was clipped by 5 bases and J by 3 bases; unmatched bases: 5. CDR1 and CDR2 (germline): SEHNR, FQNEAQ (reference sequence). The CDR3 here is CASSRTGLAGYEQYF. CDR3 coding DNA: TGTGCCAGCAGCCGTACGGGACTAGCGGGCTACGAGCAGTACTTC.

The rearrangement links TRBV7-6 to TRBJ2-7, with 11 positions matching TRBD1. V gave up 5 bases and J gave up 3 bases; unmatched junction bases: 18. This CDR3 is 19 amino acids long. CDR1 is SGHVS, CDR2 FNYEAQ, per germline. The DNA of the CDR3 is TGTGCCAGCAGCCCATATGGGACAGGGGGAATAACTCCACTCTACGAGCAGTACTTC. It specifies CASSPYGTGGITPLYEQYF. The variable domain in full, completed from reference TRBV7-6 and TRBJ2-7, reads GAGVSQSPRYKVTKRGQDVALRCDPISGHVSLYWYRQALGQGPEFLTYFNYEAQQDKSGLPNDRFSAERPEGSISTLTIQRTEQRDSAMYRCASSPYGTGGITPLYEQYFGPGTRLTVT.

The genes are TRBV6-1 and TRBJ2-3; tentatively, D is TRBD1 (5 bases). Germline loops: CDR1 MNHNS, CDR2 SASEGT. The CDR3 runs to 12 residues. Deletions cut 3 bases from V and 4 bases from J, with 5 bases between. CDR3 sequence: CASSDRADTQYF. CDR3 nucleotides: TGTGCCAGCAGTGACAGGGCAGATACGCAGTATTTT.

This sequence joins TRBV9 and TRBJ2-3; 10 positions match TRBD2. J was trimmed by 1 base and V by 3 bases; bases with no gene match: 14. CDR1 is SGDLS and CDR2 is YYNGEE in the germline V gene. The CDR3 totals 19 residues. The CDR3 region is CASSGGTSETSVGTDTQYF. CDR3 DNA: TGTGCCAGCAGCGGCGGGACTAGCGAAACATCAGTGGGCACAGATACGCAGTATTTT. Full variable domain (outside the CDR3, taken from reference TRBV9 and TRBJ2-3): DSGVTQTPKHLITATGQRVTLRCSPRSGDLSVYWYQQSLDQGLQFLIQYYNGEERAKGNILERFSAQQFPDLHSELNLSSLELGDSALYFCASSGGTSETSVGTDTQYFGPGTRLTVL.

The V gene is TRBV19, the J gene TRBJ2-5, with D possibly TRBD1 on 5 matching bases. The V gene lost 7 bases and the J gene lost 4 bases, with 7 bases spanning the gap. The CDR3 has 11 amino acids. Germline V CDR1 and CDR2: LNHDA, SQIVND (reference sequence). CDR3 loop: CASKGPETQYF. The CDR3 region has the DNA TGTGCCAGTAAGGGGCCAGAGACCCAGTACTTC.

CDR3 DNA: TGCGCCAGCACCGGGACAAACTCCTACGAGCAGTACTTC. Translated, it gives CASTGTNSYEQYF. This sequence joins TRBV5-1 and TRBJ2-7; maybe TRBD1 (6 bases). Trimming left V 6 bases short and J 0 bases short, with 10 bases between. The CDR3 is made up of 13 amino acids. Germline loops: CDR1 SGHRS, CDR2 YFSETQ.

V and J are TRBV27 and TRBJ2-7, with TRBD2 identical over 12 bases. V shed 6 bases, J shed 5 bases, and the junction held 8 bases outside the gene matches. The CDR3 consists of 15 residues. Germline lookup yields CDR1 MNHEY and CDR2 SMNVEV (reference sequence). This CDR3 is CASSSRLAGENEQYF. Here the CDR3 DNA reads TGTGCCAGCAGCTCCCGACTAGCGGGAGAAAACGAGCAGTACTTC.

CDR3 sequence: CASSFKTGTAFTEAFF. CDR3 nucleotides: TGTGCCAGCAGTTTTAAGACCGGGACAGCTTTCACTGAAGCTTTCTTT. This chain connects TRBV28 to TRBJ1-1; 7 bases agree with TRBD1. V gave up 3 bases and J gave up 4 bases; unmatched junction bases: 11. Germline V CDR1 and CDR2: MDHEN, SYDVKM. This CDR3 region has 16 residues.

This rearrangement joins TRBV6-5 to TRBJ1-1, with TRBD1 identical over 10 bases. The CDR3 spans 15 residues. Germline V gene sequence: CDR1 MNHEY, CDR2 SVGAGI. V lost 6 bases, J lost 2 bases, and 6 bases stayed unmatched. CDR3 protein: CASSPRTGGNTEAFF. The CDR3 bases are TGTGCCAGCAGCCCCCGGACAGGGGGAAACACTGAAGCTTTCTTT.

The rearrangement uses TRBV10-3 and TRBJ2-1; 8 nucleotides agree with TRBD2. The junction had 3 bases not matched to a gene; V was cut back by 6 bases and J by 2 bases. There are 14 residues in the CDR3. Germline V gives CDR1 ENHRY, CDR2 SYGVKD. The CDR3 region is CAIRSSGPYNEQFF. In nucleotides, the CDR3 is TGTGCCATCAGGTCTAGCGGGCCCTACAATGAGCAGTTCTTC.

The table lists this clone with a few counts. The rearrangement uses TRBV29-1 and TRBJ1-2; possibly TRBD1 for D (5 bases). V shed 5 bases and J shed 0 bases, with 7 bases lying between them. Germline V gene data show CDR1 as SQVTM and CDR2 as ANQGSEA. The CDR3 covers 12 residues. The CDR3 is CSVQTANYGYTF. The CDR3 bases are TGCAGCGTTCAGACAGCTAACTATGGCTACACCTTC.

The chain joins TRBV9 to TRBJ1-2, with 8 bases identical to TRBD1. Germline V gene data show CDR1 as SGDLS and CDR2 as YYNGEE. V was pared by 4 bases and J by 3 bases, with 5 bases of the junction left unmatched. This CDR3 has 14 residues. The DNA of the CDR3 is TGTGCCAGCAGCCCGCTGACAGGGGACTATGGCTACACCTTC. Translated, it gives CASSPLTGDYGYTF.

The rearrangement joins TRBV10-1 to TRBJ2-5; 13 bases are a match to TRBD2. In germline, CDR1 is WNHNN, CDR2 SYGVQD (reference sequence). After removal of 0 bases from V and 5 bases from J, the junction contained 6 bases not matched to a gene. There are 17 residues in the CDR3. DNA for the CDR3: TGCGCCAGCAGTGAGTCAGGACTAGCGGGAGTGTGGGAGACCCAGTACTTC. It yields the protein CASSESGLAGVWETQYF.

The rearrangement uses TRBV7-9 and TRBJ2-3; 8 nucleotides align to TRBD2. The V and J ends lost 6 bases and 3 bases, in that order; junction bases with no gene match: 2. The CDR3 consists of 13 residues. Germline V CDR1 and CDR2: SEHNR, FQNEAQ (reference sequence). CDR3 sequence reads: CASRGLATDTQYF. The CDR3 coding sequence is TGTGCCAGCAGAGGACTAGCAACAGATACGCAGTATTTT. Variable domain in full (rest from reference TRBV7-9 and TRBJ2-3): DTGVSQNPRHKITKRGQNVTFRCDPISEHNRLYWYRQTLGQGPEFLTYFQNEAQLEKSRLLSDRFSAERPKGSFSTLEIQRTEQGDSAMYLCASRGLATDTQYFGPGTRLTVL.

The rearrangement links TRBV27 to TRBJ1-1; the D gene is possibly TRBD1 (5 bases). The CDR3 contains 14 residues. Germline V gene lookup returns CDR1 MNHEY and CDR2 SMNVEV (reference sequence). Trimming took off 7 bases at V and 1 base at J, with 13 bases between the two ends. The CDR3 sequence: CASIGRGWNTEAFF. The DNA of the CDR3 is TGTGCCAGCATCGGTAGGGGATGGAACACTGAAGCTTTCTTT.

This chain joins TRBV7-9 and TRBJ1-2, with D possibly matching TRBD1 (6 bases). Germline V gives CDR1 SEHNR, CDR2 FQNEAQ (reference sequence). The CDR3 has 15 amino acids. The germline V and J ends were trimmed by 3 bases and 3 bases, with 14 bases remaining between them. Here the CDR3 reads CASSFPWTAYYGYTF. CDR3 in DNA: TGTGCCAGCAGCTTTCCATGGACAGCATACTATGGCTACACCTTC. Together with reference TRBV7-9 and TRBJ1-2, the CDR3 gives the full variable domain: DTGVSQNPRHKITKRGQNVTFRCDPISEHNRLYWYRQTLGQGPEFLTYFQNEAQLEKSRLLSDRFSAERPKGSFSTLEIQRTEQGDSAMYLCASSFPWTAYYGYTFGSGTRLTVV.

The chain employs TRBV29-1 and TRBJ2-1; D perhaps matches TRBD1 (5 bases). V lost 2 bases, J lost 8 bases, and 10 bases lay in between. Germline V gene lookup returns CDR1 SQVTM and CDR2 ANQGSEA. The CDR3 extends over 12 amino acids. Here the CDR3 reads CSVEKGMYEQFF. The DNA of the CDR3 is TGCAGCGTTGAAAAGGGGATGTATGAGCAGTTCTTC.